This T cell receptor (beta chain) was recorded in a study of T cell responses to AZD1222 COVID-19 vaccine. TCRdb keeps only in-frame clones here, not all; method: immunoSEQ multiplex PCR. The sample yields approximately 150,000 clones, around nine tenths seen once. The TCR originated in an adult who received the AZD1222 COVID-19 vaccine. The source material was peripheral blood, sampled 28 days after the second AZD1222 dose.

The CDR3 sequence: CASSLVGGANYGYTF. The CDR3 DNA is TGTGCCAGCAGCCTTGTTGGGGGAGCTAACTATGGCTACACCTTC. The chain employs TRBV6-8 and TRBJ1-2, with D possibly being TRBD1 (5 bases). The germline V gene has CDR1 MNHGY and CDR2 SAAAGT. This CDR3 is built from 15 residues. The V end lost 6 bases, the J end lost 0 bases, and 14 bases lay between the germline ends.